A single sample gave rise to the 15 T cell receptor beta chains below, sequenced in a study of blood T cell repertoires in COVID-19 (dated by TCRdb to 2018 to 2020). Library generation was performed with the immunoSEQ multiplex PCR assay. What TCRdb holds here is the immuneACCESS table cut down to in-frame rearrangements. Part of the clones is not present; checked against another copy, under half of the missing clones reflect an unresolved V gene, and the others are unexplained. This sample is represented by about 160,000 clones; about 90% of them were singletons. The ten largest make up approximately 6.5% of the sample. Sequencing was done on a sample of PBMCs or T cells enriched from blood (not recorded which). The receptors originated from a woman aged 45-65 years who had recovered from COVID-19.

V gene TRBV6-6 combines with J gene TRBJ2-7; 8 bases map to TRBD1. The CDR3 loop spans 12 amino acids. V trimming: 7 bases; J trimming: 6 bases; junction bases outside the gene matches: 5. From germline, CDR1 is MNHNY and CDR2 SVGAGI (reference sequence). In nucleotides, the CDR3 is TGTGCCAGCACAGGGACAGGCCTCGAGCAGTACTTC. It is translated as CASTGTGLEQYF.

The chain links TRBV27 to TRBJ1-5; D not resolved. Germline lookup yields CDR1 MNHEY and CDR2 SMNVEV (reference sequence). V shed 5 bases and J shed 0 bases, with 11 bases lying between them. This CDR3 has 15 amino acids. CDR3 nucleotides: TGTGCCAGCAGTCGCGGGCCCAGTAGCAATCAGCCCCAGCATTTT. Translation: CASSRGPSSNQPQHF.

The rearrangement joins TRBV30 to TRBJ2-7; 13 bases agree with TRBD2. The V segment lost 4 bases and the J segment 3 bases; nucleotides outside the gene matches: 9. From germline, CDR1 is GTSNPN and CDR2 SVGIG (reference sequence). This CDR3 is built from 16 residues. This CDR3 reads CAWKGPGLAGSYEQYF. The CDR3 nucleotides are TGTGCCTGGAAGGGTCCGGGACTAGCGGGAAGCTACGAGCAGTACTTC. The whole variable domain, remainder taken from reference TRBV30 and TRBJ2-7, is SQTIHQWPATLVQPVGSPLSLECTVEGTSNPNLYWYRQAAGRGLQLLFYSVGIGQISSEVPQNLSASRPQDRQFILSSKKLLLSDSGFYLCAWKGPGLAGSYEQYFGPGTRLTVT.

The chain recombines TRBV27 with TRBJ2-1; TRBD2 matches 10 bases. From germline, CDR1 is MNHEY and CDR2 SMNVEV (reference sequence). V shed 6 bases, J shed 4 bases, and the junction held 12 bases outside the gene matches. The CDR3 spans 17 residues. CDR3 DNA: TGTGCCAGCAGCTCCCCCTCACTAGCGGGACATTACAATGAGCAGTTCTTC. This sequence encodes CASSSPSLAGHYNEQFF.

This clone was seen only once. The chain employs TRBV4-1 and TRBJ2-1; 7 bases agree with TRBD2. The CDR3 has 15 amino acids. Trimming at V came to 1 base and at J to 3 bases, leaving 3 bases not matched to a gene. Germline V gives CDR1 MGHRA, CDR2 YSYEKL. The CDR3 bases are TGCGCCAGCAGCCAAGCTAGCGGCAACTACAATGAGCAGTTCTTC. Protein sequence: CASSQASGNYNEQFF.

This sequence joins TRBV11-2 and TRBJ2-5; 7 nucleotides match TRBD1. The V segment lost 1 base and the J segment 2 bases; nucleotides outside the gene matches: 4. Germline V gene sequence: CDR1 SGHAT, CDR2 FQNNGV. This CDR3 has 15 residues. The CDR3 reads CASSLVRGQQETQYF. DNA of the CDR3: TGTGCCAGCAGCTTAGTGAGGGGGCAACAAGAGACCCAGTACTTC.

CDR3: CAWSVHGQRAFF. Here the CDR3 DNA reads TGTGCCTGGAGTGTACACGGACAGAGGGCTTTCTTT. The chain couples TRBV30 to TRBJ1-1; TRBD1 is a possible D gene (6 bases). Germline assignment: CDR1 GTSNPN and CDR2 SVGIG (reference sequence). V lost 0 bases, J lost 11 bases, and 13 bases lay in between. This CDR3 has 12 residues. The whole variable domain, filled in from reference TRBV30 and TRBJ1-1, reads SQTIHQWPATLVQPVGSPLSLECTVEGTSNPNLYWYRQAAGRGLQLLFYSVGIGQISSEVPQNLSASRPQDRQFILSSKKLLLSDSGFYLCAWSVHGQRAFFGQGTRLTVV.

The chain couples TRBV29-1 to TRBJ2-1; weak D call: TRBD1 (6 bases). Germline loops: CDR1 SQVTM, CDR2 ANQGSEA. The ends were cut back, 7 bases at V and 7 bases at J, with 20 bases in the middle. CDR3 length equals 14 residues. DNA of the CDR3: TGCAGCGCCGAAGGGGGTGGGTTGGGTAATGAGCAGTTCTTC. It yields the protein CSAEGGGLGNEQFF.

This clone was found a few times. CDR3 in DNA: TGTGCCTGGAGTAAGGGGTGGCTTAAAGAGACCCAGTACTTC. It translates to CAWSKGWLKETQYF. This chain joins TRBV30 and TRBJ2-5, with D possibly matching TRBD1 (5 bases). Trimming shortened V by 2 bases and J by 3 bases, and 13 bases separated the two germline ends. Germline V lookup: CDR1 GTSNPN, CDR2 SVGIG (reference sequence). The CDR3 is 14 residues long.

The chain joins TRBV5-5 to TRBJ2-1; possible D gene TRBD1, 5 bases. Trimming pared 0 bases from V and 10 bases from J, leaving 17 bases between. CDR1 is SGHKS, CDR2 YYEKEE, per germline (reference sequence). The CDR3 runs 15 residues. DNA of the CDR3: TGTGCCAGCAGCTTGGCCCTTAATGACCCAGGGGAGCAGTTCTTC. This gives the protein CASSLALNDPGEQFF.

V is TRBV3-1 (or the pseudogene TRBV3-2) and J is TRBJ1-6; D is perhaps TRBD1 (5 bases). The CDR3 sequence is 15 residues long. Trimming pared 4 bases from V and 10 bases from J, leaving 17 bases between. Per the germline V gene, CDR1 is LGHDT and CDR2 is YNNKEL (reference sequence). The CDR3 nucleotides are TGTGCCAGCAGCCCTGGCGGGGCTGAGCCCTCACCCCTCCACTTT. Amino acid sequence: CASSPGGAEPSPLHF.

The chain combines TRBV3-1 (or the pseudogene TRBV3-2) with TRBJ1-2; D is ambiguous. Germline V gene sequence: CDR1 LGHDT, CDR2 YNNKEL (reference sequence). The CDR3 loop spans 15 amino acids. Trimming took 2 bases from V and 4 from J, leaving 14 bases between them. In nucleotides, the CDR3 is TGTGCCAGCAGCCAATCGTCTCTGGGAGGCTATGGCTACACCTTC. This encodes CASSQSSLGGYGYTF.

This chain joins TRBV19 and TRBJ1-1, with 11 nucleotides matching TRBD1. V trimming: 5 bases; J trimming: 4 bases; junction bases outside the gene matches: 12. This CDR3 contains 17 residues. Germline V lookup: CDR1 LNHDA, CDR2 SQIVND (reference sequence). The CDR3 DNA reads as TGTGCCAGTAGTGTAAGGGACAGGGGGACGAAGAGCACTGAAGCTTTCTTT. It encodes CASSVRDRGTKSTEAFF.

This sequence joins TRBV5-5 and TRBJ2-1, with D perhaps TRBD1 (6 bases). Trimming left V 4 bases short and J 1 base short, with 15 bases between. Germline loops: CDR1 SGHKS, CDR2 YYEKEE (reference sequence). The CDR3 runs to 16 residues. The CDR3 nucleotides read TGTGCCAGCAGCCCGTCTACAGGGCTATCCTACAATGAGCAGTTCTTC. It codes for CASSPSTGLSYNEQFF. Full variable domain (remainder filled in from reference TRBV5-5 and TRBJ2-1): DAGVTQSPTHLIKTRGQQVTLRCSPISGHKSVSWYQQVLGQGPQFIFQYYEKEERGRGNFPDRFSARQFPNYSSELNVNALLLGDSALYLCASSPSTGLSYNEQFFGPGTRLTVL.

This sequence joins TRBV5-1 and TRBJ1-1; no reliable D call. This CDR3 spans 14 amino acids. Trimming took 3 bases from V and 7 from J, leaving 16 bases between them. Germline CDR1 is SGHRS and CDR2 is YFSETQ. This CDR3 is CASSSLDGSLEAFF. The CDR3 nucleotides read TGCGCCAGCAGCTCCCTAGACGGGAGTCTTGAAGCTTTCTTT.